This entry lists 20 T cell receptor beta chains sequenced from one sample in a study of T cell changes during pregnancy in multiple sclerosis. The assay was immunoSEQ multiplex PCR, and TCRdb's table has in-frame clones only and misses some. The sample yields about 28,000 clones, 90% to 95% seen once. Sample: peripheral blood, taken in the first trimester of pregnancy. Source of these receptors: a female donor in good health, enrolled as a control in a pregnancy study.

This chain connects TRBV10-3 to TRBJ1-1; D uncertain. With 0 bases removed from V and 0 bases from J, the gap between germline ends came to 8 bases. Germline lookup yields CDR1 ENHRY and CDR2 SYGVKD. This CDR3 spans 15 amino acids. The CDR3 is CAISESIQVNTEAFF. CDR3 nucleotides: TGTGCCATCAGTGAGTCGATTCAGGTGAACACTGAAGCTTTCTTT.

This sequence joins TRBV7-9 and TRBJ1-5, with D perhaps matching TRBD1 (5 bases). In germline, CDR1 is SEHNR, CDR2 FQNEAQ (reference sequence). V lost 5 bases and J 9 bases, leaving 11 bases between the germline ends. The CDR3 contains 12 residues. CDR3 protein: CASSGGDRPQHF. The CDR3 nucleotides read TGTGCCAGCAGCGGAGGGGATAGGCCCCAGCATTTT. Looking up the rest from reference TRBV7-9 and TRBJ1-5 gives the full variable domain: DTGVSQNPRHKITKRGQNVTFRCDPISEHNRLYWYRQTLGQGPEFLTYFQNEAQLEKSRLLSDRFSAERPKGSFSTLEIQRTEQGDSAMYLCASSGGDRPQHFGDGTRLSIL.

The rearrangement uses TRBV5-6 and TRBJ1-4; 11 bases agree with TRBD1. V lost 4 bases, J lost 4 bases, and 6 bases stayed unmatched. The CDR3 contains 16 residues. Germline-derived CDR1 and CDR2 are SGHDT and YYEEEE. CDR3 sequence reads: CASSTGTGGINEKLFF. CDR3 DNA: TGTGCCAGCAGCACGGGGACAGGGGGGATTAATGAAAAACTGTTTTTT.

The chain employs TRBV29-1 and TRBJ1-2, with D possibly matching TRBD1 (6 bases). V was clipped by 2 bases and J by 5 bases, with 21 bases between them. CDR1 is SQVTM and CDR2 is ANQGSEA in the germline V gene. The CDR3 loop spans 16 amino acids. The CDR3 DNA reads TGCAGCGTTGAAAACGCCAGGGGTACGGTCTTTTATGGCTACACCTTC. Amino acid sequence: CSVENARGTVFYGYTF.

The CDR3 loop reads CASSAGRDRGFTEAFF. CDR3 DNA sequence: TGTGCCAGCAGTGCGGGGAGGGACAGGGGGTTCACTGAAGCTTTCTTT. V is TRBV6-1 and J is TRBJ1-1; 11 positions match TRBD1. The CDR3 contains 16 residues. From germline, CDR1 is MNHNS and CDR2 SASEGT. Unmatched junction bases numbered 8, after V lost 4 bases and J lost 4 bases.

The chain joins TRBV5-1 to TRBJ2-7; tentatively, D is TRBD2 (5 bases). The V gene's germline CDR1 is SGHRS and CDR2 YFSETQ. The CDR3 totals 14 residues. The V gene lost 3 bases and the J gene lost 7 bases, with 17 bases spanning the gap. CDR3 DNA sequence: TGCGCCAGCAGCTCGGTGGACGTCTCGGGGGAGCAGTACTTC. Residues: CASSSVDVSGEQYF.

J is TRBJ2-3 and V is TRBV27; 9 nucleotides match TRBD2. The V gene end was trimmed by 3 bases and the J gene end by 4 bases; junction bases not matched to a gene: 2. CDR1 is MNHEY, CDR2 SMNVEV, per germline (reference sequence). The CDR3 totals 14 residues. The CDR3 reads CASSFSGSPDTQYF. CDR3 sequence (DNA): TGTGCCAGCAGTTTTAGCGGGAGCCCAGATACGCAGTATTTT.

The J gene is TRBJ2-7, the V gene TRBV2; D uncertain. CDR3 length: 12 residues. Germline V lookup: CDR1 SNHLY, CDR2 FYNNEI. The V gene lost 2 bases and the J gene lost 3 bases, with 5 bases spanning the gap. The CDR3 protein is CASSEYNYEQYF. The CDR3 DNA reads TGTGCCAGCAGTGAATATAACTACGAGCAGTACTTC.

V and J are TRBV27 and TRBJ2-4; a weak D match, TRBD2 (6 bases). CDR1 and CDR2 from the germline V gene are MNHEY and SMNVEV (reference sequence). The CDR3 has 14 residues. The V and J ends lost 1 base and 7 bases respectively, with 11 bases between them. The CDR3 DNA is TGTGCCAGCAGTTTATTGGGGACTGGGAACATTCAGTACTTC. Translated, it gives CASSLLGTGNIQYF.

The chain joins TRBV30 to TRBJ2-3; 7 bases match TRBD2. CDR1 and CDR2 from the germline V gene are GTSNPN and SVGIG (reference sequence). The CDR3 totals 15 residues. Trimming removed 0 bases from V and 0 bases from J; junction bases left unmatched: 3. The CDR3 loop is CAWSVRGGSTDTQYF. The DNA for the CDR3 is TGTGCCTGGAGTGTACGGGGAGGGAGCACAGATACGCAGTATTTT.

This sequence joins TRBV6-1 and TRBJ1-2, with 9 bases aligning to TRBD1. The junction had 5 bases not matched to a gene; V was cut back by 3 bases and J by 6 bases. The CDR3 is made up of 14 amino acids. In germline, CDR1 is MNHNS, CDR2 SASEGT. The chain's CDR3 is CASSDLQGADGYTF. The CDR3 nucleotides are TGTGCCAGCAGTGACTTACAGGGGGCGGATGGCTACACCTTC.

This sequence joins TRBV11-2 and TRBJ2-5, with D tentatively TRBD2 (6 bases). The CDR3 is 18 amino acids. V was trimmed by 5 bases and J by 4 bases, leaving 26 bases between them. The germline gives CDR1 SGHAT, CDR2 FQNNGV. This CDR3 is CASSPRVTWREVGETQYF. In nucleotides, the CDR3 is TGTGCCAGCAGCCCAAGGGTGACTTGGCGGGAAGTGGGAGAGACCCAGTACTTC.

V usage is TRBV18 and J usage is TRBJ1-6; D not certain. Germline values: CDR1 KGHSH, CDR2 LQKENI. The CDR3 runs 14 residues. Trimming cost V 1 base and J 7 bases, with 8 bases left between them. In DNA form, the CDR3 reads TGTGCCAGCTCACCACTACAGTACAATTCACCCCTCCACTTT. Translated, it gives CASSPLQYNSPLHF. Full variable domain (remainder filled in from reference TRBV18 and TRBJ1-6): NAGVMQNPRHLVRRRGQEARLRCSPMKGHSHVYWYRQLPEEGLKFMVYLQKENIIDESGMPKERFSAEFPKEGPSILRIQQVVRGDSAAYFCASSPLQYNSPLHFGNGTRLTVT.

This clone was recorded only once. The rearrangement joins TRBV29-1 to TRBJ1-1; 7 positions match TRBD1. CDR1 is SQVTM, CDR2 ANQGSEA, per germline. The CDR3 has 12 amino acids. V dropped 7 bases and J dropped 8; count of bases not matched to a gene: 10. DNA for the CDR3: TGCAGCGGCGAACTTCAGGGGGAGGAAGCTTTCTTT. This sequence encodes CSGELQGEEAFF.

This clone was seen just once. This chain joins TRBV7-8 and TRBJ1-1, with 12 bases that match TRBD1. The CDR3 covers 18 residues. Germline CDR1 and CDR2: SGHVS and FQNEAQ. V was pared by 1 base and J by 6 bases, with 12 bases of the junction left unmatched. As DNA, the CDR3 is TGTGCCAGCAGCTTAGAGTTCGGGACAGGGGGCGTAGTGCCTGAAGCTTTCTTT. Its protein is CASSLEFGTGGVVPEAFF.

V gene TRBV6-1 combines with J gene TRBJ2-2; 10 bases fit TRBD2. CDR3 length equals 14 residues. Germline V gene data show CDR1 as MNHNS and CDR2 as SASEGT. V shed 7 bases, J shed 1 base, and the junction held 0 bases outside the gene matches. The CDR3 coding sequence is TGTGCCAGCACTAGCGGGGGGAACACCGGGGAGCTGTTTTTT. Encoded protein: CASTSGGNTGELFF.

This clone has just one count. The rearrangement joins TRBV5-1 to TRBJ2-7; a possible D gene is TRBD2 (5 bases). Looked up from germline, CDR1 is SGHRS and CDR2 is YFSETQ. The CDR3 sequence is 16 residues long. Trimming stripped 4 bases from V and 5 bases from J, with 22 bases between. The CDR3 DNA is TGCGCCAGCAGCCTCAGCGGCAGAGGGATTTTCGACGAGCAGTACTTC. Residues: CASSLSGRGIFDEQYF.

The CDR3 region is CASSPRGGPYNEQFF. CDR3 DNA sequence: TGTGCCAGCAGTCCGAGGGGGGGACCCTACAATGAGCAGTTCTTC. The chain has TRBV25-1 and TRBJ2-1; tentatively, D is TRBD2 (7 bases). CDR1 and CDR2 (germline): MGHDK, SYGVNS. V gave up 5 bases and J gave up 2 bases, with 13 bases separating them. This CDR3 is 15 amino acids long.

This chain joins TRBV11-2 and TRBJ2-7; 7 positions agree with TRBD1. V dropped 3 bases and J dropped 6; count of bases not matched to a gene: 2. Germline V gives CDR1 SGHAT, CDR2 FQNNGV. This CDR3 comprises 12 residues. The CDR3 spells CASSLTGIEQYF. The CDR3 bases are TGTGCCAGCAGCTTGACAGGGATCGAGCAGTACTTC.

CDR3 coding DNA: TGTGCCACGTCCGGAGCGGAATACAATGAGCAGTTCTTC. It yields the protein CATSGAEYNEQFF. The V call is TRBV10-3, the J call TRBJ2-1, with D maybe TRBD2 (5 bases). The CDR3 consists of 13 residues. Germline CDR1 is ENHRY and CDR2 is SYGVKD. V lost 10 bases and J 4 bases, leaving 14 bases between the germline ends.